The rows below give T cell receptor beta chains drawn from one sample of a study of cytotoxic CD8 clonotypes in ibrutinib-treated CLL. The method was immunoSEQ multiplex PCR; TCRdb's version includes in-frame clones alone and lacks a portion of them. The sample has some 140,000 clones, about 85% seen once. Specimen: PBMCs, collected after 24 months of ibrutinib treatment. These receptors all come from a human donor with chronic lymphocytic leukemia. The CDR3 runs from the conserved cysteine through the conserved F or W. A D gene is named only where the DNA matches it firmly. Clone sizes are given selectively: once, few, many, or a class where the clone is expanded.

clone_size: NA
d_call: TRBD1
v_call: TRBV5-6
j_call: TRBJ2-2
cdr3_aa: CASSFRGLNTGELFF
cdr3_nt: TGTGCCAGCAGCTTCAGGGGGCTTAACACCGGGGAGCTGTTTTTT

clone_size: NA
d_call: NA
v_call: TRBV18
j_call: TRBJ1-4
cdr3_aa: CASSPRGLNEKLFF
cdr3_nt: TGTGCCAGCTCACCCCGGGGGCTTAATGAAAAACTGTTTTTT

clone_size: NA
d_call: TRBD2
v_call: TRBV7-9
j_call: TRBJ2-1
cdr3_aa: CASSLTSGGANEQFF
cdr3_nt: TGTGCCAGCAGCCTGACTAGCGGGGGGGCCAATGAGCAGTTCTTC

clone_size: NA
d_call: NA
v_call: TRBV28
j_call: TRBJ1-2
cdr3_aa: CASSPSVGYTF
cdr3_nt: TGTGCCAGCAGTCCCTCGGTTGGCTACACCTTC

clone_size: NA
d_call: TRBD1
v_call: TRBV28
j_call: TRBJ2-4
cdr3_aa: CASSRTGKAAKNIQYF
cdr3_nt: TGTGCCAGCAGTCGGACAGGGAAAGCGGCCAAAAACATTCAGTACTTC

clone_size: NA
d_call: TRBD1
v_call: TRBV7-3
j_call: TRBJ2-5
cdr3_aa: CASSAQGQVEETQYF
cdr3_nt: TGTGCCAGCAGCGCCCAGGGACAGGTTGAGGAGACCCAGTACTTC

clone_size: NA
d_call: NA
v_call: TRBV30
j_call: TRBJ2-1
cdr3_aa: CAWSVGPNNEQFF
cdr3_nt: TGTGCCTGGAGTGTCGGACCGAACAATGAGCAGTTCTTC

clone_size: NA
d_call: TRBD1
v_call: TRBV7-2
j_call: TRBJ2-7
cdr3_aa: CASSSFGQGVSYEQYF
cdr3_nt: TGTGCCAGCAGCTCGTTCGGACAGGGAGTTTCCTACGAGCAGTACTTC

clone_size: NA
d_call: NA
v_call: TRBV6-1
j_call: TRBJ2-4
cdr3_aa: CASSDRGLGDIQYF
cdr3_nt: TGTGCCAGCAGTGACCGGGGGTTGGGGGACATTCAGTACTTC

clone_size: few
d_call: TRBD1
v_call: TRBV6-6
j_call: TRBJ1-2
cdr3_aa: CASSSPGQGNYGYTF
cdr3_nt: TGTGCCAGCAGCTCCCCGGGACAGGGAAACTATGGCTACACCTTC

clone_size: NA
d_call: NA
v_call: TRBV4-1
j_call: TRBJ1-4
cdr3_aa: CASSLEGSTNEKLFF
cdr3_nt: TGCGCCAGCAGCTTGGAAGGGTCAACTAATGAAAAACTGTTTTTT

clone_size: NA
d_call: TRBD1
v_call: TRBV25-1
j_call: TRBJ1-4
cdr3_aa: CASSPQTTGYNEKLFF
cdr3_nt: TGTGCCAGCAGTCCCCAAACGACAGGGTATAATGAAAAACTGTTTTTT

clone_size: NA
d_call: NA
v_call: TRBV10-3
j_call: TRBJ1-1
cdr3_aa: CAIMSRDMNTEAFF
cdr3_nt: TGTGCCATCATGTCGCGGGACATGAACACTGAAGCTTTCTTT

clone_size: NA
d_call: NA
v_call: TRBV19
j_call: TRBJ1-2
cdr3_aa: CATYDQGGGYGYTF
cdr3_nt: TGTGCCACCTATGATCAGGGCGGGGGCTATGGCTACACCTTC

clone_size: NA
d_call: TRBD2
v_call: TRBV6-6
j_call: TRBJ2-2
cdr3_aa: CASRSPPSGGTGELFF
cdr3_nt: TGTGCCAGCAGATCACCCCCCTCGGGAGGCACCGGGGAGCTGTTTTTT

clone_size: NA
d_call: TRBD1
v_call: TRBV18
j_call: TRBJ2-2
cdr3_aa: CASLGQGYTGELFF
cdr3_nt: TGTGCCAGCCTGGGACAGGGGTACACCGGGGAGCTGTTTTTT

clone_size: once
d_call: NA
v_call: TRBV7-9
j_call: TRBJ2-1
cdr3_aa: CASSLKRGDEQFF
cdr3_nt: TGTGCCAGCAGCCTCAAACGGGGCGATGAGCAGTTCTTC

clone_size: NA
d_call: NA
v_call: TRBV7-9
j_call: TRBJ2-1
cdr3_aa: CASSLAPGEQFF
cdr3_nt: TGTGCCAGCAGCTTAGCCCCGGGTGAGCAGTTCTTC

clone_size: once
d_call: NA
v_call: TRBV4-3
j_call: TRBJ1-5
cdr3_aa: CASSQVPPGPQHF
cdr3_nt: TGCGCCAGCAGCCAAGTCCCTCCTGGGCCCCAGCATTTT

clone_size: NA
d_call: TRBD1
v_call: TRBV10-3
j_call: TRBJ1-2
cdr3_aa: CAISPDRGSGYTF
cdr3_nt: TGTGCCATCAGCCCGGACAGGGGGAGTGGCTACACCTTC

clone_size: NA
d_call: NA
v_call: TRBV6-5
j_call: TRBJ1-1
cdr3_aa: CASSINSDAEAFF
cdr3_nt: TGTGCCAGCAGTATCAACAGTGACGCTGAAGCTTTCTTT

clone_size: NA
d_call: NA
v_call: TRBV5-1
j_call: TRBJ2-7
cdr3_aa: CASSPLSGSSYEQYF
cdr3_nt: TGCGCCAGCAGCCCCTTGTCGGGGAGCTCCTACGAGCAGTACTTC

clone_size: NA
d_call: NA
v_call: TRBV7-9
j_call: TRBJ1-2
cdr3_aa: CASSSQDRGGYTF
cdr3_nt: TGTGCCAGCAGCTCGCAGGACCGCGGGGGCTACACCTTC

clone_size: NA
d_call: NA
v_call: TRBV5-1
j_call: TRBJ1-2
cdr3_aa: CASSLDAVSNYGYTF
cdr3_nt: TGCGCCAGCAGCTTGGACGCAGTCTCTAACTATGGCTACACCTTC

clone_size: few
d_call: NA
v_call: TRBV9
j_call: TRBJ1-6
cdr3_aa: CASSVGVAGDNSPLHF
cdr3_nt: TGTGCCAGCAGCGTAGGAGTAGCGGGGGATAATTCACCCCTCCACTTT

clone_size: once
d_call: NA
v_call: TRBV12-5
j_call: TRBJ1-5
cdr3_aa: CASGLVTRGSNQPQHF
cdr3_nt: TGTGCTAGTGGTTTGGTAACCAGGGGTAGCAATCAGCCCCAGCATTTT

clone_size: NA
d_call: NA
v_call: TRBV6-5
j_call: TRBJ2-2
cdr3_aa: CASRQGLNTGELFF
cdr3_nt: TGTGCCAGCAGACAGGGACTAAACACCGGGGAGCTGTTTTTT

clone_size: NA
d_call: NA
v_call: TRBV10-2
j_call: TRBJ2-7
cdr3_aa: CASSETGPYEQYF
cdr3_nt: TGCGCCAGCAGTGAGACAGGGCCCTACGAGCAGTACTTC

clone_size: NA
d_call: TRBD2
v_call: TRBV9
j_call: TRBJ2-2
cdr3_aa: CASSVSGGYTGELFF
cdr3_nt: TGTGCCAGCAGCGTAAGCGGGGGCTACACCGGGGAGCTGTTTTTT

clone_size: NA
d_call: TRBD1
v_call: TRBV14
j_call: TRBJ1-1
cdr3_aa: CASSLWTGKNTEAFF
cdr3_nt: TGTGCCAGCAGCCTTTGGACAGGGAAGAACACTGAAGCTTTCTTT

clone_size: NA
d_call: NA
v_call: TRBV28
j_call: TRBJ1-5
cdr3_aa: CASSFGGIQPQHF
cdr3_nt: TGTGCCAGCAGTTTCGGGGGGATTCAGCCCCAGCATTTT

clone_size: NA
d_call: TRBD1
v_call: TRBV7-2
j_call: TRBJ1-1
cdr3_aa: CASSPRTGGGTEAFF
cdr3_nt: TGTGCCAGCAGCCCCAGGACAGGGGGAGGCACTGAAGCTTTCTTT

clone_size: NA
d_call: NA
v_call: TRBV7-3
j_call: TRBJ1-1
cdr3_aa: CASSLLGMNTEAFF
cdr3_nt: TGTGCCAGCAGCTTACTTGGCATGAACACTGAAGCTTTCTTT

clone_size: NA
d_call: NA
v_call: TRBV6-5
j_call: TRBJ1-2
cdr3_aa: CASSTRTGSAGYTF
cdr3_nt: TGTGCCAGCAGTACGCGAACAGGGTCCGCTGGCTACACCTTC

clone_size: NA
d_call: TRBD1
v_call: TRBV2
j_call: TRBJ1-2
cdr3_aa: CASSEGGQGNGYTF
cdr3_nt: TGTGCCAGCAGTGAAGGGGGACAGGGGAATGGCTACACCTTC

clone_size: NA
d_call: NA
v_call: TRBV12-5
j_call: TRBJ2-2
cdr3_aa: CASGLRGANTGELFF
cdr3_nt: TGTGCTAGTGGTTTGAGGGGGGCGAACACCGGGGAGCTGTTTTTT

clone_size: few
d_call: TRBD2
v_call: TRBV5-6
j_call: TRBJ2-5
cdr3_aa: CASSLGGLGGTQYF
cdr3_nt: TGTGCCAGCAGCTTGGGGGGACTAGGTGGGACCCAGTACTTC

clone_size: NA
d_call: TRBD1
v_call: TRBV7-2
j_call: TRBJ1-2
cdr3_aa: CASSLGGTGLLNYGYTF
cdr3_nt: TGTGCCAGCAGCTTAGGCGGGACAGGTCTCCTTAACTATGGCTACACCTTC

clone_size: once
d_call: TRBD1
v_call: TRBV27
j_call: TRBJ1-1
cdr3_aa: CASSGDRGNTEAFF
cdr3_nt: TGTGCCAGCAGTGGGGACAGGGGCAACACTGAAGCTTTCTTT

clone_size: NA
d_call: TRBD1
v_call: TRBV5-4
j_call: TRBJ2-7
cdr3_aa: CASSLGSGQGNEQYF
cdr3_nt: TGTGCCAGCAGCTTGGGATCAGGACAGGGTAACGAGCAGTACTTC

clone_size: NA
d_call: TRBD1
v_call: TRBV28
j_call: TRBJ1-1
cdr3_aa: CASKIGQVNTEAFF
cdr3_nt: TGTGCCAGCAAAATAGGACAGGTGAACACTGAAGCTTTCTTT

clone_size: few
d_call: NA
v_call: TRBV6-5
j_call: TRBJ1-5
cdr3_aa: CASRRDGSNQPQHF
cdr3_nt: TGTGCCAGCAGACGGGACGGTAGCAATCAGCCCCAGCATTTT

clone_size: NA
d_call: NA
v_call: TRBV2
j_call: TRBJ1-5
cdr3_aa: CASSETSRGQPQHF
cdr3_nt: TGTGCCAGCAGTGAAACATCCCGGGGTCAGCCCCAGCATTTT

clone_size: NA
d_call: NA
v_call: TRBV7-2
j_call: TRBJ2-7
cdr3_aa: CASNTPGHEQYF
cdr3_nt: TGTGCCAGCAACACCCCGGGGCACGAGCAGTACTTC

clone_size: once
d_call: NA
v_call: TRBV7-2
j_call: TRBJ1-5
cdr3_aa: CASSFSGYSNQPQHF
cdr3_nt: TGTGCCAGCAGCTTCTCGGGGTATAGCAATCAGCCCCAGCATTTT

clone_size: NA
d_call: TRBD1
v_call: TRBV27
j_call: TRBJ2-5
cdr3_aa: CASTREILSDRGNQETQYF
cdr3_nt: TGTGCCAGCACCCGAGAAATTTTATCTGACAGGGGTAATCAAGAGACCCAGTACTTC

clone_size: NA
d_call: TRBD1
v_call: TRBV10-3
j_call: TRBJ1-3
cdr3_aa: CAISDSGGRTGNTIYF
cdr3_nt: TGTGCCATCAGTGATTCAGGGGGGCGTACTGGAAACACCATATATTTT

clone_size: NA
d_call: NA
v_call: TRBV7-9
j_call: TRBJ1-4
cdr3_aa: CASSLWGINEKLFF
cdr3_nt: TGTGCCAGCAGCTTATGGGGGATTAATGAAAAACTGTTTTTT

clone_size: NA
d_call: NA
v_call: TRBV7-2
j_call: TRBJ1-2
cdr3_aa: CASSQGQGRYYGYTF
cdr3_nt: TGTGCCAGCAGCCAAGGCCAGGGAAGGTACTATGGCTACACCTTC

clone_size: NA
d_call: NA
v_call: TRBV6-5
j_call: TRBJ1-1
cdr3_aa: CASSYLGGGRGTEAFF
cdr3_nt: TGTGCCAGCAGTTACTTGGGTGGGGGTCGGGGCACTGAAGCTTTCTTT

clone_size: NA
d_call: NA
v_call: TRBV5-4
j_call: TRBJ2-1
cdr3_aa: CASSPRPHLDEQFF
cdr3_nt: TGTGCCAGCAGCCCTAGGCCCCATCTCGATGAGCAGTTCTTC

clone_size: NA
d_call: NA
v_call: TRBV5-6
j_call: TRBJ2-1
cdr3_aa: CASSLVVGSSYNEQFF
cdr3_nt: TGTGCCAGCAGCTTGGTGGTGGGGAGCTCCTACAATGAGCAGTTCTTC

clone_size: NA
d_call: NA
v_call: TRBV18
j_call: TRBJ1-4
cdr3_aa: CASSPVRGENEKLFF
cdr3_nt: TGTGCCAGCTCACCAGTGCGGGGGGAGAATGAAAAACTGTTTTTT

clone_size: NA
d_call: NA
v_call: TRBV5-1
j_call: TRBJ2-1
cdr3_aa: CASSLDSLSGNEQFF
cdr3_nt: TGCGCCAGCAGCTTGGATTCACTCAGCGGCAATGAGCAGTTCTTC

clone_size: NA
d_call: NA
v_call: TRBV5-4
j_call: TRBJ1-1
cdr3_aa: CASSLAGQGYGEAFF
cdr3_nt: TGTGCCAGCAGCTTGGCCGGGCAGGGTTATGGTGAAGCTTTCTTT

clone_size: NA
d_call: NA
v_call: TRBV6-1
j_call: TRBJ1-1
cdr3_aa: CASSDPGQPTNTEAFF
cdr3_nt: TGTGCCAGCAGTGACCCGGGACAACCCACGAACACTGAAGCTTTCTTT

clone_size: NA
d_call: NA
v_call: TRBV18
j_call: TRBJ2-3
cdr3_aa: CASSPGLSSTDTQYF
cdr3_nt: TGTGCCAGCTCACCTGGATTGTCGTCAACAGATACGCAGTATTTT

clone_size: NA
d_call: NA
v_call: TRBV27
j_call: TRBJ2-5
cdr3_aa: CASSPIGETQYF
cdr3_nt: TGTGCCAGCAGTCCGATTGGGGAGACCCAGTACTTC